This TCR beta chain was captured by sequencing in a study of glioma-infiltrating T cells. The table lists this clonotype with many counts. The antigen is unknown. The iRepertoire nested amplicon-rescue multiplex PCR amplified TCR alpha and beta CDR3s from RNA. Input was roughly 85-450 ng of tissue mRNA or PBMC total RNA. Each CDR3 protein is one row after TCRdb ran MiXCR on the multiplex PCR reads. This table has about 93,000 distinct CDR3 sequences, about 40% appearing once. This CDR3 spans 15 amino acids. The V gene lost 3 bases and the J gene lost 4 bases, with 18 bases spanning the gap. Germline CDR1 and CDR2: SQVTM and ANQGSEA. Whole-study findings and limits: Tissue-blood divergence was below expectation in non-neoplastic patients, above in gliomas. Tissue and blood shared very few CDR3 sequences.

Material: glioma tissue, nonneoplastic brain tissue, or PBMCs (not recorded which). This sequence was found in a human donor with low-grade glioma or glioblastoma, undergoing nonglioma brain surgery, or in good health (not recorded which). This chain links TRBV29-1 with TRBJ1-2, with D maybe TRBD1 (5 bases). CDR3: CSVEGGRGAGYGYTF. The CDR3 region has the DNA TGCAGCGTTGAGGGGGGTCGGGGCGCCGGCTATGGCTACACCTTC.